A selection of T cell receptor beta chains follows, all from one sample in a study of OX40 agonist ivuxolimab in advanced cancers. Data came from immunoSEQ multiplex PCR; TCRdb stores just in-frame clones and leaves some out. The sample consists of some 71,000 clones, 90% to 95% of them appearing once. The specimen comprised CD4+ or CD8+ T cells sorted from blood, sampled in a trial of the OX40 agonist ivuxolimab. The source is an adult with an advanced solid tumor such as melanoma, head and neck, liver or kidney cancer. Each CDR3 is given with its conserved first and last residue. Fields, in order: V gene, D gene, CDR3 protein. D genes are given only for firm matches.

v_call: TRBV28; d_call: .; cdr3_aa: CASTDTGGRYEQYF
v_call: TRBV7-2; d_call: .; cdr3_aa: CASPKRTETYEQYF
v_call: TRBV28; d_call: TRBD2; cdr3_aa: CASSPVLAAPYNEQFF
v_call: TRBV2; d_call: TRBD1; cdr3_aa: CASTPAGTGASYEQYF
v_call: TRBV28; d_call: .; cdr3_aa: CASSLGEGTEAFF
v_call: TRBV27; d_call: .; cdr3_aa: CASSSDAQETQYF
v_call: TRBV27; d_call: .; cdr3_aa: CASSPVAFYEQYF
v_call: TRBV5-1; d_call: TRBD1; cdr3_aa: CASSPRQGTYGYTF
v_call: TRBV19; d_call: TRBD1; cdr3_aa: CASRIGQGIDNEQFF
v_call: TRBV7-9; d_call: .; cdr3_aa: CADSAGSADTQYF
v_call: TRBV13; d_call: .; cdr3_aa: CASSLAGLSREEQYF
v_call: TRBV6-5; d_call: .; cdr3_aa: CASSYSGQINEKLFF
v_call: TRBV11-2; d_call: TRBD2; cdr3_aa: CASSLVSGHTGELFF
v_call: TRBV6-5; d_call: .; cdr3_aa: CASSWDNMNTEAFF
v_call: TRBV27; d_call: .; cdr3_aa: CASGWGPNNQPQHF
v_call: TRBV9; d_call: .; cdr3_aa: CASRGLSGNTIYF
v_call: TRBV5-6; d_call: .; cdr3_aa: CASSSLGLYEQYF
v_call: TRBV7-9; d_call: TRBD2; cdr3_aa: CASSLLLAGVYNEQFF
v_call: TRBV20-1; d_call: .; cdr3_aa: CSGQLYNEQFF
v_call: TRBV5-6; d_call: .; cdr3_aa: CASSLVGRGSQETQYF
v_call: TRBV4-3; d_call: TRBD2; cdr3_aa: CASSQEHSLAGEFRVTDTQYF
v_call: TRBV28; d_call: TRBD2; cdr3_aa: CASSLGLAGEPGTQYF
v_call: TRBV27; d_call: .; cdr3_aa: CASSLGQAGNEQYF
v_call: TRBV19; d_call: TRBD2; cdr3_aa: CASSIDGLAGGPGELFF
v_call: TRBV6-5; d_call: .; cdr3_aa: CASSYSEGGHAEGYTF
v_call: TRBV5-4; d_call: .; cdr3_aa: CASSPSTGPYQETQYF
v_call: TRBV16; d_call: .; cdr3_aa: CASSQGRDGRPQHF
v_call: TRBV6-6; d_call: TRBD2; cdr3_aa: CASSPRGLNEQFF
v_call: TRBV27; d_call: .; cdr3_aa: CASSLSADSNQPQHF
v_call: TRBV5-4; d_call: TRBD1; cdr3_aa: CASSGGAYGYTF
v_call: TRBV7-8; d_call: TRBD1; cdr3_aa: CASQRGDRGSNQPQHF
v_call: TRBV4-3; d_call: .; cdr3_aa: CASSPLLAQQDHEKLFF
v_call: TRBV15; d_call: .; cdr3_aa: CATSKTQGFDQPQHF
v_call: TRBV27; d_call: TRBD1; cdr3_aa: CASRQSTGAYEQYF
v_call: TRBV27; d_call: .; cdr3_aa: CASSSILGRSYNEQFF
v_call: TRBV15; d_call: .; cdr3_aa: CATSRLTEYSNYGYTF
v_call: TRBV7-9; d_call: .; cdr3_aa: CASSLWENTEAFF
v_call: TRBV4-1; d_call: .; cdr3_aa: CASSQDRFTDTQYF
v_call: TRBV28; d_call: TRBD1; cdr3_aa: CASMGDREQETQYF
v_call: TRBV10-1; d_call: .; cdr3_aa: CASSGGWELFF
v_call: TRBV4-3; d_call: .; cdr3_aa: CASSQSPNADSYGYTF
v_call: TRBV7-8; d_call: TRBD2; cdr3_aa: CATTHPASGSLTGELFF
v_call: TRBV12-5; d_call: TRBD2; cdr3_aa: CASGIAGGLYNEQFF
v_call: TRBV6-5; d_call: .; cdr3_aa: CASREGSFDYGYTF
v_call: TRBV4-2; d_call: TRBD2; cdr3_aa: CASSHLAGAPGEQYF
v_call: TRBV9; d_call: .; cdr3_aa: CASSPLTGELFF
v_call: TRBV7-5; d_call: .; cdr3_aa: CASSLEQTSRPYEQYF
v_call: TRBV28; d_call: .; cdr3_aa: CASSYGDNSNQPQHF
v_call: TRBV11-3; d_call: TRBD2; cdr3_aa: CASSLSGRFNTGELFF
v_call: TRBV9; d_call: TRBD1; cdr3_aa: CASSAETGGIYNEQFF
v_call: TRBV5-1; d_call: .; cdr3_aa: CASSLAAGSNQPQHF
v_call: TRBV28; d_call: .; cdr3_aa: CASSLLWNSMTRNEQFF
v_call: TRBV29-1; d_call: TRBD2; cdr3_aa: CSVDLLAGVQDYNEQFF
v_call: TRBV4-3; d_call: TRBD2; cdr3_aa: CASSQDLAGEGETQYF
v_call: TRBV15; d_call: .; cdr3_aa: CATSKSGSLRETQYF
v_call: TRBV4-1; d_call: TRBD2; cdr3_aa: CASSQGPGTSGGMQETQYF
v_call: TRBV28; d_call: .; cdr3_aa: CASSLNVGETQYF
v_call: TRBV27; d_call: TRBD2; cdr3_aa: CASSLAGRSYEQYF
v_call: TRBV27; d_call: .; cdr3_aa: CASSSSQGPYEQYF